The T cell receptor (beta chain) under discussion was sequenced for a study of response to subunit inactivated influenza vaccine. From the RT-PCR reads, TCRdb called clonotypes with MiXCR, one entry per CDR3 protein. This table has around 790,000 distinct CDR3 sequences, around 20% appearing once. A remark on this clonotype: Its antigen is not known.

The CDR3 covers 13 residues. Trimming at V came to 7 bases and at J to 2 bases, leaving 4 bases not matched to a gene. Germline V gene data show CDR1 as SQVTM and CDR2 as ANQGSEA. Study conclusions and caveats: A suggestion made by the authors is that each seasonal influenza vaccination recruits few new T cells.

This rearrangement joins TRBV29-1 to TRBJ2-3; 9 nucleotides agree with TRBD1. The clonotype was recovered from a man over 45 who received an inactivated influenza vaccine. The source material was PBMCs from blood, sampled 4 to 6 days after vaccination. The CDR3 DNA follows: TGCAGCGCAGGGACAGGGCCCACAGATACGCAGTATTTT. Amino acid sequence: CSAGTGPTDTQYF.